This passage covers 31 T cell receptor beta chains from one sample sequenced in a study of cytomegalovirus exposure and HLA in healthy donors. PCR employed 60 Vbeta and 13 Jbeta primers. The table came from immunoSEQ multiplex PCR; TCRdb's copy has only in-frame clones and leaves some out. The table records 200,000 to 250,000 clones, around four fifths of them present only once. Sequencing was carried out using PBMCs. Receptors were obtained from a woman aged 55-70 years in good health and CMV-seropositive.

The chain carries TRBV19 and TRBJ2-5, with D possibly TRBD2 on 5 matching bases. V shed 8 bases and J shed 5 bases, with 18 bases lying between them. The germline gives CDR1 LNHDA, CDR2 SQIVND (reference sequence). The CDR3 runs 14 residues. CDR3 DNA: TGTGCCAGTGCCCGGGCTAGCCCCTTGGAGACCCAGTACTTC. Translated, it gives CASARASPLETQYF.

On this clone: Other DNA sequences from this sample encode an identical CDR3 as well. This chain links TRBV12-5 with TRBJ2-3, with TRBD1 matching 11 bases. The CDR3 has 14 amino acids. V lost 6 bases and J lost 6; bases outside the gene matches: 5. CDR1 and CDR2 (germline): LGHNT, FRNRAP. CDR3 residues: CASGPGQGADTQYF. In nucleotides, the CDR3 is TGTGCTAGTGGCCCCGGACAGGGGGCCGATACGCAGTATTTT.

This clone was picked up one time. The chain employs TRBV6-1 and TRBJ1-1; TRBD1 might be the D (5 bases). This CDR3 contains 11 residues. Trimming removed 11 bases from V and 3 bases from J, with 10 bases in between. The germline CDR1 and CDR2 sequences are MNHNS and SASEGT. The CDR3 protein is CAFRGDTEAFF. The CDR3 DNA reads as TGTGCCTTCCGGGGGGACACTGAAGCTTTCTTT.

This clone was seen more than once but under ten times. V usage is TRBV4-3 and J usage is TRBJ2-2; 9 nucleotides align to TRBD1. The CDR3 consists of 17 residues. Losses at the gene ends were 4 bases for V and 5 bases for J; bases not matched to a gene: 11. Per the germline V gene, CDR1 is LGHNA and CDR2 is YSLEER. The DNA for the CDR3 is TGCGCCAGCAGCCGCGGGGCCCCGGGACAGGGAACCGGGGAGCTGTTTTTT. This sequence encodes CASSRGAPGQGTGELFF.

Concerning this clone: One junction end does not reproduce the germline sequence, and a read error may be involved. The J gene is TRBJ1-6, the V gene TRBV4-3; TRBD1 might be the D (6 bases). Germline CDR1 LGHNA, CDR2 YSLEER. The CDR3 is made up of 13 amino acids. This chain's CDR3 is CASSQGQGRLLNF. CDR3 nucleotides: TGCGCCAGCAGCCAAGGTCAGGGGCGCCTCCTCAACTTT.

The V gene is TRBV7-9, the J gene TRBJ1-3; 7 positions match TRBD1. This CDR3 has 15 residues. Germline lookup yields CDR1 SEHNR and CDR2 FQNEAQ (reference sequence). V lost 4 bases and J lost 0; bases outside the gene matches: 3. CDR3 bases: TGTGCCAGCAGCTCGGGGACAGCCTCTGGAAACACCATATATTTT. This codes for CASSSGTASGNTIYF.

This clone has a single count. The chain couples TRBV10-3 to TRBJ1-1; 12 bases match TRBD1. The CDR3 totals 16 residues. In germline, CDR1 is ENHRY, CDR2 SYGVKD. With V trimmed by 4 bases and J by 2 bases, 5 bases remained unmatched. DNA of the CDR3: TGTGCCATCAGTGCAAGGGACAGGGGGCTAAACACTGAAGCTTTCTTT. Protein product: CAISARDRGLNTEAFF.

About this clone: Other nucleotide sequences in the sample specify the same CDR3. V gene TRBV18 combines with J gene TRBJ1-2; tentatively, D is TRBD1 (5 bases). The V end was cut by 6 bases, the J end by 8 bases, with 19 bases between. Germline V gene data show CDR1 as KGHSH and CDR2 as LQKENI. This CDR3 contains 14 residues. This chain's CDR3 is CASSPEGQGSGYTF. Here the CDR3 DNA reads TGTGCCAGCTCCCCGGAGGGGCAGGGCAGCGGCTACACCTTC.

The CDR3 nucleotides are TGTGCCAGCACGACAGGGGGAGGAAACACCATATATTTT. Translating gives CASTTGGGNTIYF. The genes are TRBV6-1 and TRBJ1-3; 9 positions match TRBD1. V shed 7 bases, J shed 4 bases, and the junction held 2 bases outside the gene matches. Germline V lookup: CDR1 MNHNS, CDR2 SASEGT. CDR3 length equals 13 residues.

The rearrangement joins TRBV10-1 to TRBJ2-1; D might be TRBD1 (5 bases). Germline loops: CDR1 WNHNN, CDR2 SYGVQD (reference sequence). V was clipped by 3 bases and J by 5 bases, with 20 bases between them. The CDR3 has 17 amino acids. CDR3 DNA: TGCGCCAGCAGTGACCAGGACAAATCTGAAATTAACAATGAGCAGTTCTTC. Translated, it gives CASSDQDKSEINNEQFF.

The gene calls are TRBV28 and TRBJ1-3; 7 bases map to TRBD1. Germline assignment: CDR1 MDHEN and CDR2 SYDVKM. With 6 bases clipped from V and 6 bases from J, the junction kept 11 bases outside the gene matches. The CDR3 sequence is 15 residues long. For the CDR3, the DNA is TGTGCCAGCAGCCCCCGACAGGGAAGGGCAAACACCATATATTTT. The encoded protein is CASSPRQGRANTIYF.

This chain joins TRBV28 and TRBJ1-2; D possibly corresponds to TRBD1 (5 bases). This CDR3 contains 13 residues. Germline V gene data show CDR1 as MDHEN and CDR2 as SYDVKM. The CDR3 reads CFSRSFSQGICTF. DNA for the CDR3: TGTTTCTCCCGATCCTTTTCCCAGGGAATCTGCACCTTC.

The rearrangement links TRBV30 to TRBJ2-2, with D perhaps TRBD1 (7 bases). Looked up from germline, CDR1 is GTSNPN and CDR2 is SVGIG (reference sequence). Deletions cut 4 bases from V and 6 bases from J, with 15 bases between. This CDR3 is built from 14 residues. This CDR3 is CAWTMAGGPGELFF. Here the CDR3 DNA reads TGTGCCTGGACTATGGCAGGGGGGCCCGGGGAGCTGTTTTTT.

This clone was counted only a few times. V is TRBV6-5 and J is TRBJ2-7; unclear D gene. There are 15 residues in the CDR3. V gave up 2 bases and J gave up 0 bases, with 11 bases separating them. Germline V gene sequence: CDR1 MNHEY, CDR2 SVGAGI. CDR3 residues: CASSYGPLSSYEQYF. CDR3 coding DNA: TGTGCCAGCAGTTACGGGCCGCTGAGCTCCTACGAGCAGTACTTC.

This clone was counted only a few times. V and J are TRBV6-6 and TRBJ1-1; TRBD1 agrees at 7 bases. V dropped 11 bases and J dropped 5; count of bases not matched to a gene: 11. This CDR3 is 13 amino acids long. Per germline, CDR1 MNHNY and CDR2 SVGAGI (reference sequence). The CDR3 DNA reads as TGTGCCCTGAGGACAGGAAGGGAAACTGAAGCTTTCTTT. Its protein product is CALRTGRETEAFF.

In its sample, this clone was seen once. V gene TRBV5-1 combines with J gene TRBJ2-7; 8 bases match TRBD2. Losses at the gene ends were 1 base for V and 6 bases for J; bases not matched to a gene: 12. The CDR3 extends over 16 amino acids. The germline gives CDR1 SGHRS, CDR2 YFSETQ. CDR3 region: CASSLIPGGARGEQYF. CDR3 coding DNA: TGCGCCAGCAGCTTGATTCCCGGGGGGGCCCGGGGCGAGCAGTACTTC. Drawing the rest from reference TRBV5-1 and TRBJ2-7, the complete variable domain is KAGVTQTPRYLIKTRGQQVTLSCSPISGHRSVSWYQQTPGQGLQFLFEYFSETQRNKGNFPGRFSGRQFSNSRSEMNVSTLELGDSALYLCASSLIPGGARGEQYFGPGTRLTVT.

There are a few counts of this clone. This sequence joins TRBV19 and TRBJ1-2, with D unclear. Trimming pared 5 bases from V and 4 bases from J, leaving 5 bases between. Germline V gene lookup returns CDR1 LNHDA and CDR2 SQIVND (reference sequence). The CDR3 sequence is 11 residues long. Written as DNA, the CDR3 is TGTGCCAGTAGTCCGGGCTATGGCTACACCTTC. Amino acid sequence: CASSPGYGYTF.

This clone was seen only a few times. The DNA for the CDR3 is TGCGCCAGCAGTGAAGGGCGGGAGGGCAAATTCTTC. Protein product: CASSEGREGKFF. The rearrangement uses TRBV10-2 and TRBJ2-1, with 9 bases aligning to TRBD2. The CDR3 consists of 12 residues. Germline assignment: CDR1 WSHSY and CDR2 SAAADI. V was pared by 3 bases and J by 16 bases, with 7 bases of the junction left unmatched.

CDR3 in amino acids: CASSRNGEAGGYTF. CDR3 DNA: TGTGCCAGCAGCCGAAACGGGGAGGCCGGGGGCTACACCTTC. This chain connects TRBV7-2 to TRBJ1-2; no definite D call. CDR1 is SGHTA, CDR2 FQGNSA, per germline. The CDR3 runs 14 residues. The germline V and J ends were trimmed by 5 bases and 8 bases, with 18 bases remaining between them.

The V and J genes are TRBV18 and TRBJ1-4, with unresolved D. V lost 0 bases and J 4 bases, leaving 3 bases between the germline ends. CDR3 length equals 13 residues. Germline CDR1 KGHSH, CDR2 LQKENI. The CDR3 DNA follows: TGTGCCAGCTCACCACCCCATAATGAAAAACTGTTTTTT. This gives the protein CASSPPHNEKLFF.

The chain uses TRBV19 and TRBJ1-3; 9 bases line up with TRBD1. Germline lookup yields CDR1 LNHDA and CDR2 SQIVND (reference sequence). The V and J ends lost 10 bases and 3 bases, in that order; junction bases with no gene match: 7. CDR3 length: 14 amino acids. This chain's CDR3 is CATIDRGYGNTIYF. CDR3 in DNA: TGTGCCACTATCGACAGGGGGTATGGAAACACCATATATTTT.

The CDR3 here is CASGSGSSYEQYF. The CDR3, as DNA: TGTGCCAGCGGATCGGGATCATCCTACGAGCAGTACTTC. The chain joins TRBV6-1 to TRBJ2-7, with TRBD2 as a possible D gene (5 bases). Trimming took off 8 bases at V and 1 base at J, with 12 bases between the two ends. This CDR3 contains 13 residues. In germline, CDR1 is MNHNS, CDR2 SASEGT.

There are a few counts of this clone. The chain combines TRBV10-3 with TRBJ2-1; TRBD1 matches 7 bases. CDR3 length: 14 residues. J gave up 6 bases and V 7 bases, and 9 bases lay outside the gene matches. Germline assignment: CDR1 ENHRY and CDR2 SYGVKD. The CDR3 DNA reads TGTGCCATCACGCGGCAGGGGGTAGCCAATGAGCAGTTCTTC. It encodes CAITRQGVANEQFF.

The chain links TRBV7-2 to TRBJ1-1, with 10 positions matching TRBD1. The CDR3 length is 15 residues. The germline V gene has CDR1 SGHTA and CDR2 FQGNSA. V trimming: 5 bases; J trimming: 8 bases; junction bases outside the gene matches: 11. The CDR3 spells CASSPGGTGAMEAFF. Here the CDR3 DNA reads TGTGCCAGCAGCCCCGGGGGGACAGGGGCTATGGAAGCTTTCTTT.

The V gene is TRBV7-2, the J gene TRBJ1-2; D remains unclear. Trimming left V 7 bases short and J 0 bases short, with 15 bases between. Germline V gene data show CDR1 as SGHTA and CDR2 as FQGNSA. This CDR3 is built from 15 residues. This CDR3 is CASTPPEGANYGYTF. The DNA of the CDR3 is TGTGCCAGCACCCCACCCGAGGGAGCTAACTATGGCTACACCTTC.

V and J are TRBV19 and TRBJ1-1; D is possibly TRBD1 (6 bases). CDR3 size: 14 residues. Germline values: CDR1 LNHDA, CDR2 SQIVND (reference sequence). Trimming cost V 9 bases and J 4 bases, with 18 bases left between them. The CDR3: CASLPGQTSTEAFF. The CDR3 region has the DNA TGTGCCAGCCTACCGGGACAAACGTCCACTGAAGCTTTCTTT.

Written as DNA, the CDR3 is TGCGCCAGCAGCCAAGACCCCGGGACTAGCGGGGCTAGGGTCAATGAGCAGTTCTTC. It translates to CASSQDPGTSGARVNEQFF. This chain uses TRBV4-1 with TRBJ2-1; TRBD2 agrees at 13 bases. This CDR3 spans 19 amino acids. V trimming: 0 bases; J trimming: 6 bases; junction bases outside the gene matches: 11. Germline V lookup: CDR1 MGHRA, CDR2 YSYEKL.

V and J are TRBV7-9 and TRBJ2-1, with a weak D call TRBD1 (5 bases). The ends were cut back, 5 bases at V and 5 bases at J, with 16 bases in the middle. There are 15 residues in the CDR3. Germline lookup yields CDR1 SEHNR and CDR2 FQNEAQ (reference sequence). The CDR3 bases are TGTGCCAGCAGCGCCAGACAGAGGATAAACAATGAGCAGTTCTTC. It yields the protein CASSARQRINNEQFF.

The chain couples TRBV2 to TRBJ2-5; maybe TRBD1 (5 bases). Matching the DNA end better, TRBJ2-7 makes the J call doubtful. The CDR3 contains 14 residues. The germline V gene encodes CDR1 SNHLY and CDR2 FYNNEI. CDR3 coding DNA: TGTGCCAGCAGTGAGAAGGGGTGGGTGTACGAGCAGTACTTC. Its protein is CASSEKGWVYEQYF.

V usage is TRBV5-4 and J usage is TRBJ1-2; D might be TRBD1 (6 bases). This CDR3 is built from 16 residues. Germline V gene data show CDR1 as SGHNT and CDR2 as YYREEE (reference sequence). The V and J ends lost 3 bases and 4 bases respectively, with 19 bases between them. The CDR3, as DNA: TGTGCCAGCAGCTCCATTTTGCGAAGGGGGACCTATGGCTACACCTTC. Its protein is CASSSILRRGTYGYTF.

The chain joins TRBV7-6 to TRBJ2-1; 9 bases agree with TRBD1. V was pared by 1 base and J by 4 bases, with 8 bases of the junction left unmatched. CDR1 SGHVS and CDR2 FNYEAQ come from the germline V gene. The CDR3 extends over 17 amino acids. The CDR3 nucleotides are TGTGCCAGCAGCTTAGTTGGACAGGGGACCACATACAATGAGCAGTTCTTC. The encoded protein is CASSLVGQGTTYNEQFF.